This T cell receptor (beta chain) was retrieved from a study of blood T cell repertoires in COVID-19. Overall study context: Samples of COVID-19 (acute and convalescent) were obtained from the United States, Italy and Spain. PBMCs, B-cell-depleted T cells, or T cells were the source of the cDNA or gDNA that made up the material.

In the original processing: Reference gene primer amplification gave nucleated cell count estimates. Clones were sequenced by immunoSEQ multiplex PCR, and TCRdb holds only the in-frame ones, with some missing. Clonal size and the V and J genes are those of that table, whereas D and trimming came from the DNA. The sample has about 74,000 clones; under 95% are singletons. This CDR3 is 14 amino acids long. The V and J ends lost 1 base and 4 bases respectively, with 10 bases between them. CDR1 and CDR2 from the germline V gene are LNHDA and SQIVND (reference sequence). The sequencing sample was made of peripheral blood. The receptor was derived from a man between 45 and 60 years old with acute or convalescent COVID-19. V is TRBV19 and J is TRBJ2-5; D is possibly TRBD2 (6 bases). The CDR3 nucleotides are TGTGCCAGTAGTATAGCGGGAGCGGTAGAGACCCAGTACTTC. Translation gives CASSIAGAVETQYF. Full variable domain (rest looked up from reference TRBV19 and TRBJ2-5): DGGITQSPKYLFRKEGQNVTLSCEQNLNHDAMYWYRQDPGQGLRLIYYSQIVNDFQKGDIAEGYSVSREKKESFPLTVTSAQKNPTAFYLCASSIAGAVETQYFGPGTRLLVL.